A single sample gave rise to the 18 T cell receptor beta chains below, sequenced in a study of T cells expressing NK-cell markers. From its re-call of the 5' RACE reads, TCRdb lists each CDR3 protein once, without DNA. The sample includes about 160,000 distinct CDR3 sequences. Sample: blood T cells: a sorted CD56 or NKG2C T cell subset, CD4+ or CD8+ T cells, or bulk PBMC T cells (not recorded which). These receptors were collected from a woman between 18 and 70 years old in good health.

The chain is built from TRBV7-3 and TRBJ2-3; lacking DNA, the TRBD2 call made by TCRdb goes unchecked. The CDR3 is made up of 17 amino acids. Looked up from germline, CDR1 is SGHTA and CDR2 is FQGTGA. CDR3 loop: CASSSHRTSGRADTQYF.

This chain uses TRBV9 with TRBJ1-6. Germline CDR1 SGDLS, CDR2 YYNGEE. There are 15 residues in the CDR3. This CDR3 reads CASSIGADYNSPLHF. The complete variable domain, with remaining parts taken from reference TRBV9 and TRBJ1-6, reads DSGVTQTPKHLITATGQRVTLRCSPRSGDLSVYWYQQSLDQGLQFLIQYYNGEERAKGNILERFSAQQFPDLHSELNLSSLELGDSALYFCASSIGADYNSPLHFGNGTRLTVT.

The V gene is TRBV7-8, the J gene TRBJ2-2; checking the TCRdb D call of TRBD2 is not possible without DNA. CDR1 and CDR2 from the germline V gene are SGHVS and FQNEAQ. This CDR3 is 15 amino acids long. CDR3 sequence: CASSPTSGVNGELFF.

The chain joins TRBV20-1 to TRBJ2-5; TCRdb gives TRBD1 as the D gene, but with no DNA this cannot be confirmed. Germline assignment: CDR1 DFQATT and CDR2 SNEGSKA (reference sequence). This CDR3 region has 15 residues. CDR3 loop: CSARTGTGGAETQYF.

The chain joins TRBV12-3 or TRBV12-4 to TRBJ2-3; as DNA is missing, the TRBD1 call by TCRdb cannot be tested. The CDR3 length is 17 residues. CDR3 amino acids: CASGPDYGDHHTGTQYF.

V usage is TRBV18 and J usage is TRBJ2-7; the TRBD2 assignment by TCRdb is unverifiable without DNA. The CDR3 covers 15 residues. Germline V gene data show CDR1 as KGHSH and CDR2 as LQKENI. CDR3 sequence: CASSLTTGRADEQYF.

The chain joins TRBV15 to TRBJ1-5; lacking DNA, the TRBD1 call made by TCRdb goes unchecked. CDR3 length: 15 residues. Germline V gives CDR1 LNHNV, CDR2 YYDKDF (reference sequence). CDR3 sequence: CATSRGGTYNQPQHF.

This rearrangement joins TRBV10-3 to TRBJ2-5; TCRdb gives TRBD1 as the D gene, but with no DNA this cannot be confirmed. The CDR3 is 12 residues long. Looked up from germline, CDR1 is ENHRY and CDR2 is SYGVKD. CDR3 loop: CAIGQKAETQYF.

The V gene is TRBV5-5, the J gene TRBJ2-3; TCRdb indicates TRBD1, and absent DNA this call remains unverified. The germline V gene encodes CDR1 SGHKS and CDR2 YYEKEE (reference sequence). The CDR3 extends over 17 amino acids. CDR3 region: CASSLHLWTGAEDTQYF. Filled out from reference TRBV5-5 and TRBJ2-3, the complete variable domain reads DAGVTQSPTHLIKTRGQQVTLRCSPISGHKSVSWYQQVLGQGPQFIFQYYEKEERGRGNFPDRFSARQFPNYSSELNVNALLLGDSALYLCASSLHLWTGAEDTQYFGPGTRLTVL.

The CDR3 reads CSATGTGEKTQYF. The chain couples TRBV20-1 to TRBJ2-5; TCRdb calls TRBD1, which cannot be checked without DNA. This CDR3 has 13 residues. CDR1 and CDR2 (germline): DFQATT, SNEGSKA (reference sequence).

This chain uses TRBV4-1 with TRBJ1-1; there is no DNA to check the TCRdb D call of TRBD1. Germline assignment: CDR1 MGHRA and CDR2 YSYEKL. The CDR3 has 14 amino acids. CDR3 amino acids: CASRPDRVNTEAFF.

The V and J genes are TRBV15 and TRBJ1-5; TCRdb's assignment of TRBD1 cannot be checked, as there is no DNA. The CDR3 is 13 residues long. The germline V gene has CDR1 LNHNV and CDR2 YYDKDF (reference sequence). Here the CDR3 reads CATSRDLSRPQHF.

The V call is TRBV6-2 or TRBV6-3, the J call TRBJ2-1; with no DNA, the TCRdb D assignment of TRBD1 cannot be verified. In germline, CDR1 is MNHEY, CDR2 SVGEGT. The CDR3 consists of 14 residues. The CDR3 sequence is CASSYRTGLNEQFF.

This chain links TRBV4-1 with TRBJ2-3; TCRdb lists TRBD1, though no DNA is available to test this call. This CDR3 contains 17 residues. Germline V lookup: CDR1 MGHRA, CDR2 YSYEKL. CDR3 loop: CASSQEGRAVTTDTQYF.

The chain combines TRBV20-1 with TRBJ2-1; TCRdb gives TRBD2 as the D gene, but with no DNA this cannot be confirmed. Germline loops: CDR1 DFQATT, CDR2 SNEGSKA (reference sequence). This CDR3 is built from 15 residues. CDR3 region: CSAPKLAGTYNEQFF.

The V and J genes are TRBV3-1 and TRBJ2-7. The CDR3 covers 13 residues. CDR1 is LGHDT, CDR2 YNNKEL, per germline (reference sequence). This chain's CDR3 is CASRPGGSYEQYF.

The gene calls are TRBV3-1 and TRBJ2-2; TCRdb lists TRBD1, though no DNA is available to test this call. The CDR3 has 17 residues. Germline CDR1 LGHDT, CDR2 YNNKEL (reference sequence). CDR3: CASSLLSGGKDTGELFF. Full variable domain (outside the CDR3, taken from reference TRBV3-1 and TRBJ2-2): DTAVSQTPKYLVTQMGNDKSIKCEQNLGHDTMYWYKQDSKKFLKIMFSYNNKELIINETVPNRFSPKSPDKAHLNLHINSLELGDSAVYFCASSLLSGGKDTGELFFGEGSRLTVL.

The rearrangement uses TRBV18 and TRBJ2-3; TCRdb calls TRBD2, which cannot be checked without DNA. There are 18 residues in the CDR3. Germline loops: CDR1 KGHSH, CDR2 LQKENI. The CDR3 loop is CASSPRLAGGHRPDTQYF.